Below are 13 T cell receptor beta chains sequenced from a single sample in a study of tumor and adjacent non-tumor tissue in lung cancer. No cell sorting was done before RNA was extracted from the tissue. Three rounds of nested PCR, following a modified ARM-PCR protocol, produced the TCRbeta library. TCRdb re-called the multiplex PCR reads through MiXCR, storing one row per CDR3 protein. The table records tens of thousands of distinct CDR3 sequences, around 80% of them present only once. Sequencing was carried out using lung tumor tissue. The origin of the receptors is a woman in her forties or fifties with non-small cell lung cancer.

Of note for this clonotype: The germline gene is not matched at one end of the junction; a read error may be the cause. This chain uses TRBV29-1 with TRBJ1-1; perhaps TRBD1 as D (6 bases). The germline gives CDR1 SQVTM, CDR2 ANQGSEA. CDR3 length: 14 residues. This CDR3 is CSVTGGLLNTEVIF. In nucleotides, the CDR3 is TGCAGCGTTACGGGGGGCTTGCTGAACACTGAAGTTATCTTT. Drawing the rest from reference TRBV29-1 and TRBJ1-1, the complete variable domain is SAVISQKPSRDICQRGTSLTIQCQVDSQVTMMFWYRQQPGQSLTLIATANQGSEATYESGFVIDKFPISRPNLTFSTLTVSNMSPEDSSIYLCSVTGGLLNTEVIFGQGTRLTVV.

This clonotype showed up just a few times. Since no conserved phenylalanine or tryptophan closes the CDR3, a read error is the likely cause. No DNA is shown, since the ends of the CDR3 on it are uncertain; the CDR3 is the one TCRdb lists. The gene calls are TRBV6-6 and TRBJ1-1; the table's D gene call, TRBD1, was not cross checked with the DNA. The CDR3 is 12 residues long, ends included. CDR1 is MNHNY, CDR2 SVGAGI, per germline (reference sequence). This CDR3 reads CASKGVNTEASS.

A note on this clonotype: Germline and junction disagree at one end, which may indicate a read error. V and J are TRBV6-1 and TRBJ2-3; 7 bases agree with TRBD1. The germline V gene has CDR1 MNHNS and CDR2 SASEGT. The CDR3 is 17 residues long. The CDR3 DNA reads as TGTGCCAACAGTGAAGGGGGCTTTGGGACAGGCACAGATACGCAGTATTTT. It encodes CANSEGGFGTGTDTQYF.

Comment on this clonotype: A read error may produce the germline difference seen at one junction end. The rearrangement links TRBV11-2 to TRBJ2-5; TRBD1 agrees at 7 bases. There are 12 residues in the CDR3. The germline V gene has CDR1 SGHAT and CDR2 FQNNGV. The CDR3 DNA reads TGCGTCAGCAGCCTTACAGGGGAGACCCACTACTTC. Its protein is CVSSLTGETHYF.

Details on this clonotype: The junction differs from germline at one of its ends, possibly a read error. This rearrangement joins TRBV6-1 to TRBJ1-4, with D unclear. CDR1 and CDR2 (germline): MNHNS, SASEGT. The CDR3 has 13 residues. The CDR3 nucleotides read TGTGCCAGCAGAGAGATGAGGAATGAAAAATTGTTTTTT. As protein: CASREMRNEKLFF.

Concerning this clonotype: Mismatch with germline at one junction end may stem from a read error. The chain recombines TRBV29-1 with TRBJ1-1; possibly TRBD1 for D (5 bases). The CDR3 contains 13 residues. From germline, CDR1 is SQVTM and CDR2 ANQGSEA. The CDR3 sequence: CSVRQQLNSEAFF. Written as DNA, the CDR3 is TGCAGCGTTCGACAGCAGTTGAACTCTGAAGCTTTCTTT.

This chain uses TRBV12-3 or TRBV12-4 with TRBJ1-1, with a possible D match to TRBD1 (6 bases). Trimming took 6 bases from V and 3 from J, leaving 17 bases between them. The CDR3 totals 15 residues. The CDR3 DNA reads as TGTGCCAGCAGCCGTTCAGGGGCTTTAGACACTGAAGCTTTCTTT. This codes for CASSRSGALDTEAFF.

Turning to this clonotype: One junction end does not reproduce the germline sequence, and a read error may be involved. The V and J genes are TRBV20-1 and TRBJ1-1; D possibly corresponds to TRBD1 (5 bases). CDR1 and CDR2 (germline): DFQATT, SNEGSKA (reference sequence). This CDR3 comprises 13 residues. CDR3 protein: CSAIQGGVTEAFF. CDR3 bases: TGTAGTGCTATTCAGGGTGGAGTCACTGAAGCTTTCTTT.

Only a few counts were recorded for this clonotype. This could be a read error, since a much larger clone is one nucleotide away. The CDR3 does not close with the conserved phenylalanine or tryptophan, likely indicating a read error. The rearrangement uses TRBV7-9 and TRBJ2-2; 7 bases are shared with TRBD2. Trimming cost V 5 bases and J 5 bases; bases outside gene matches: 11. The V gene's germline CDR1 is SEHNR and CDR2 FQNEAQ (reference sequence). CDR3 size: 16 residues. The CDR3 coding sequence is TGTGCCAGCAGCACCGCGGGACTAAAGGTGACCGGGGAGCTGTTTGTT. Translating gives CASSTAGLKVTGELFV.

Concerning this clonotype: At one end the junction does not follow the germline gene, possibly because of a read error. V usage is TRBV20-1 and J usage is TRBJ1-5; D remains ambiguous. CDR1 and CDR2 (germline): DFQATT, SNEGSKA (reference sequence). This CDR3 has 13 residues. The CDR3 protein is CSASLVGRQPQHF. The CDR3 nucleotides are TGCAGTGCTAGTTTGGTGGGAAGGCAGCCCCAGCATTTC.

In regard to this clonotype: The CDR3 ends on some other residue instead of the conserved phenylalanine or tryptophan, so this is likely a read error. The chain has TRBV5-1 and TRBJ2-5; possible D gene TRBD1, 6 bases. Germline assignment: CDR1 SGHRS and CDR2 YFSETQ. There are 14 residues in the CDR3. Trimming left V 8 bases short and J 1 base short, with 15 bases between. The DNA for the CDR3 is TGCGCCAGTAGCAGGGGCAGCTTCCAAGAGACCCAGTACCTC. Translation gives CASSRGSFQETQYL.

Turning to this clonotype: Lacking the conserved final phenylalanine or tryptophan, this CDR3 likely reflects a read error. The chain uses TRBV20-1 and TRBJ2-1; D tentatively reads TRBD1 or TRBD2 (5 bases each). Germline V CDR1 and CDR2: DFQATT, SNEGSKA (reference sequence). Deletions cut 3 bases from V and 8 bases from J, with 23 bases between. The CDR3 is 16 amino acids. The CDR3 spells CSARLYIGAGLHEQFL. DNA for the CDR3: TGCAGTGCTAGGTTATATATCGGGGCAGGTTTACATGAGCAGTTCTTA.

Notes on this clonotype: The junction departs from the called germline gene at one end, perhaps through a read error. The gene calls are TRBV11-2 and TRBJ1-1; D gene unclear. There are 15 residues in the CDR3. Germline V CDR1 and CDR2: SGHAT, FQNNGV. In DNA, the CDR3 is TGTGTCAGCAGATTAGAACCCAGCCCATACACCGAAGCTTTATTT. Translating it yields CVSRLEPSPYTEALF.